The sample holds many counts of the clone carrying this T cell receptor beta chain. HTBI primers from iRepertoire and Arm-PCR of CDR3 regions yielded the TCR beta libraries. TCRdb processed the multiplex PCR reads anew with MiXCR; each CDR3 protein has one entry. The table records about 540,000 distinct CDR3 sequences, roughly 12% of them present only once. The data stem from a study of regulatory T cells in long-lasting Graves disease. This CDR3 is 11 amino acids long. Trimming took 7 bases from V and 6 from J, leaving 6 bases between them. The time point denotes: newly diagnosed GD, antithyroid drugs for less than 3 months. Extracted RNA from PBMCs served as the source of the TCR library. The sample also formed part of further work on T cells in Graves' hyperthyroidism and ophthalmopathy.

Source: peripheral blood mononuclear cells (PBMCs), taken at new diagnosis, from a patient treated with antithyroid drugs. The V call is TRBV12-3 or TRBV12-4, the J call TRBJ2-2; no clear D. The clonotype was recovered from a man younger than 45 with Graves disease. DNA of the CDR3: TGTGCCAGCAATTTGGCCGGGGAGCTGTTTTTT. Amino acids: CASNLAGELFF.